This is a list of T cell receptor beta chains from one sample in a study of cytomegalovirus exposure and HLA in healthy donors. TCRdb's table, derived via immunoSEQ multiplex PCR, lists solely in-frame clones and lacks some. The sample carries approximately 100,000 clones, 74% recorded once. Material for sequencing was PBMCs. The receptors originated from a human donor in good health. The conserved cysteine and the conserved F or W are not part of the CDR3 here.

v_gene	j_gene	CDR3aa
TRBV6-1	TRBJ1-3	ASSGTGTGNTIY
TRBV11-2	TRBJ2-3	ASSPKRGPTDTQY
TRBV5-1	TRBJ1-2	ASSLVTAYGYT
TRBV30	TRBJ1-2	AWAPDRAQNYGYT
TRBV9	TRBJ2-2	ASSPSAGGVGTGELF
TRBV4-3	TRBJ1-2	ASSQEVPRSRIPNYGYT
TRBV5-1	TRBJ2-1	ATRGLASYNEQF
TRBV7-9	TRBJ1-4	ASSSGGPSTNEKLF
TRBV15	TRBJ1-5	ATSRRTGENQPQH
TRBV7-9	TRBJ1-2	ASSQDGETGYT
TRBV6-1	TRBJ2-1	ASTTTSSYNEQF
TRBV7-9	TRBJ2-2	ASSLRVRSHTGELF
TRBV30	TRBJ2-5	AWREGIGETQY
TRBV6-6	TRBJ2-1	ASLGFGTSGWGEQF
TRBV15	TRBJ2-4	ATGQIAKNIQY
TRBV7-9	TRBJ1-2	ASRPAVSYGYT
TRBV19	TRBJ2-7	ASSIGGYEQY
TRBV28	TRBJ2-1	ASSLSPLVNEQF
TRBV30	TRBJ2-7	AWARTGEQY
TRBV6-5	TRBJ2-1	ASSQGAIDRNEQF
TRBV30	TRBJ1-2	AWSVRVGYT
TRBV5-1	TRBJ1-1	ASSQGGGNTEAF
TRBV28	TRBJ2-7	ASSGTLTPQY